The clone carrying this TCR beta chain appeared a few times. The CDR3 runs 14 residues. Per the germline V gene, CDR1 is SGHKS and CDR2 is YYEKEE (reference sequence). Trimming stripped 3 bases from V and 5 bases from J, with 11 bases between. These data are taken from a study of identical twins. One entry per CDR3 protein results from TCRdb running MiXCR on the 5' RACE reads. The table lists roughly 190,000 distinct CDR3 sequences, approximately 16% of them singletons. The same data also went into a second study, on T cells expressing NK-cell markers.

V usage is TRBV5-5 and J usage is TRBJ1-4; D not resolved. The specimen was CD8+ T cells sorted from blood. The sequence derives from a woman aged 18-29 years in good health. The CDR3 bases are TGTGCCAGCAGCTCCCGGGATGACAATGAAAAACTGTTTTTT. It translates to CASSSRDDNEKLFF.